This entry features one TCR beta chain sequence. Its matching antigen is unknown. Using immunoSEQ multiplex PCR, the repertoire was profiled, and TCRdb retains in-frame clones only, with some absent. This sample has fewer than 120,000 clones, with about nine tenths found just once. An approximately 130-subject validation cohort, separate from the roughly 670-subject first cohort, supplied the donors. The sample originates from a study of cytomegalovirus exposure and HLA in healthy donors. Study-level information: The approximately 120 validation repertoires, a later analysis reported, used the same platform as the 700 or so repertoires from the first cohort.

Whole-study results and caveats: Many donors shared some public TCRs, even though most TCR sequences were rare. Reports showed the classifier diagnosing cytomegalovirus status with high specificity and sensitivity.

This sequence originates from a young woman in good health and CMV-seronegative. Sequences were obtained from PBMCs.

The CDR3 coding sequence is TGTGCCAGCAGTTTATCTACTAGCGGGATAGACGAGCAGTTCTTC. Its protein product is CASSLSTSGIDEQFF. The V call is TRBV28, the J call TRBJ2-1, with TRBD2 matching 10 bases. The CDR3 length is 15 residues. V lost 1 base to trimming and J lost 10 bases; unmatched junction nucleotides: 7. Germline CDR1 and CDR2: MDHEN and SYDVKM.